This TCR beta chain is from a study of blood T cells in healthy people across ages. For the second PCR, which ran for about 6 to 11 cycles, a sample-barcoded 5' primer and a J-beta primer mix were used. TCRdb analysed the 5' RACE reads with MiXCR anew, one entry per CDR3 protein. The sample has about 1 million distinct CDR3 sequences, 40% to 45% seen once; the top ten hold 18%. This clonotype occurred a few times. This CDR3 is built from 16 residues. Germline V gives CDR1 SGDLS, CDR2 YYNGEE. Germline trimming cut 1 base from V and 5 bases from J; bases unmatched to any gene: 5. Sequencing was performed on blood. The gene calls are TRBV9 and TRBJ2-1; 11 bases map to TRBD2. This receptor was taken from a woman aged 55-69 years in good health. The CDR3 DNA reads as TGTGCCAGCAGCGTAACCGGGACTAGCGGTAACAATGAGCAGTTCTTC. This codes for CASSVTGTSGNNEQFF. The whole variable domain, filled in from reference TRBV9 and TRBJ2-1, reads DSGVTQTPKHLITATGQRVTLRCSPRSGDLSVYWYQQSLDQGLQFLIQYYNGEERAKGNILERFSAQQFPDLHSELNLSSLELGDSALYFCASSVTGTSGNNEQFFGPGTRLTVL.